This T cell receptor (beta chain) was identified during a study of low-dose radiotherapy and immunotherapy resistance in tumors (dated by TCRdb to between 2021 and 2022). Study-level background: In Cohort 1, each fraction delivered 0.5 Gy every 2 weeks, and the prescribed total PTV dose was 6.5 Gy. For Cohort 2, the dose was 1 Gy per fraction given every two weeks, adding up to 13 Gy in total across 26 weeks. Nivolumab and ipilimumab were both given intravenously, with nivolumab at a 240 mg flat dose every two weeks and ipilimumab at 1 mg/kg every six weeks. Cyclophosphamide 200 mg/m2 was administered intravenously every two weeks, one day before each radiation and immunotherapy administration. Patients took aspirin 300 mg orally once daily for four cycles, starting on cycle 1 day 1. Superscript III and a set of TRAV- and TRBV-specific primers were used to synthesize first-strand cDNA, so that both TCRalpha and TCRbeta chains were covered. The trial did not randomize participants into treatment groups. The translational analysis covered eight patients: three from the first dose cohort and the first five from the second dose cohort.

From the cysteine through the phenylalanine, the CDR3 covers 14 amino acids. The read is trimmed to its CDR3 DNA, 42 bases read in frame from base 1. Trimming costs V 6 bases and J 1 base, and their ends lie 12 bases apart. The germline V gene encodes CDR1 ENHRY and CDR2 SYGVKD. Concerning this clonotype itself: Its antigen target is currently unknown. One base away there is no much larger clone; base qualities are not given.

The time point label, as the study defines it: after trial treatment. The label giving this sample's treatment or condition can be read as: LDRT plus nivolumab, ipilimumab, low-dose cyclophosphamide and aspirin (RACIN trial). The donors came from RACIN, which was a single-arm phase I dose-escalation trial that paired nivolumab and ipilimumab with aspirin, low-dose cyclophosphamide and low-dose radiotherapy. Patients were eligible if they had advanced solid tumors that were TIL-negative. TCRdb names Illumina HiSeq 2500 as the instrument used. TCRs were amplified for around 20 PCR cycles with Phusion, using a constant-region primer paired with the adapter attached to the V primers. Isolated mRNA was amplified with the MessageAmp II aRNA Amplification Kit, using a roughly 17-hour in vitro transcription at 37°C. The Dynabeads mRNA DIRECT Purification Kit was used to isolate the mRNA for TCR sequencing. Indexed Illumina adapters were added in a second roughly 26-cycle Phusion PCR, and the resulting products were purified with AMPure XP beads. On the authors' methods: Using custom Perl scripts, TCR sequences encoding the same protein were pooled, out-of-frame sequences were removed, and the abundance of each clonotype was computed. TCR sequences supported by only a single read were excluded from analysis. Repertoire metrics included Shannon entropy, Gini index, clonality, richness, and frequency of TCRs shared between repertoires. TCRdb reprocessing: public reads trimmed at Q25 with fastp, clones called with MiXCR, in-frame beta chains kept. One record per CDR3 amino acid sequence lists the most common genes and DNA. None of the V and J calls come from the authors' own analysis; TCRdb made them. The sample has over 50,000 distinct CDR3 sequences on record, around a third of them singletons. In total, the top ten clones hold 8% to 9% of the sample.

The chain is encoded by TRBV10-3 joined to TRBJ1-1, with a tentative D gene TRBD1 over 5 matching bases. The starting material was PBMCs, obtained after low-dose radiotherapy plus immunotherapy. The receptor was isolated from a male donor with rectosigmoid adenocarcinoma. The sequenced DNA: TGTGCCATCAGCCAAGGGGACCCGAACACTGAAGCTTTCTTT. Translated, it reads CAISQGDPNTEAFF.